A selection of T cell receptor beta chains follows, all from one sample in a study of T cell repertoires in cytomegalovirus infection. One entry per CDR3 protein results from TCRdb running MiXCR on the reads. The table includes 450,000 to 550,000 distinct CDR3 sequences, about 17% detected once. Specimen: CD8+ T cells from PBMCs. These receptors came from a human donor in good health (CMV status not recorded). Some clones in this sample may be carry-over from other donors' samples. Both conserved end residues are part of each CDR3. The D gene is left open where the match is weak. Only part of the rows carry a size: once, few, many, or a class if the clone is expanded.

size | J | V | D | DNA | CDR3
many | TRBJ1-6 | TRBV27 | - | TGTGCCAGCAGTTTATGGGGGGAAGGCTCGAGCTCCTATAATTCACCCCTCCACTTT | CASSLWGEGSSSYNSPLHF
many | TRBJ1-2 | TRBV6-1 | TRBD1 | TGTGCCAGCAGTGAAGTTTTCAGGGGGGCGCGTGGCTACACCTTC | CASSEVFRGARGYTF
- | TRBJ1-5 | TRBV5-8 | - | TGTGCCAGCACCTGGGGGGTCGAGGGCAATCAGCCCCAGCATTTT | CASTWGVEGNQPQHF
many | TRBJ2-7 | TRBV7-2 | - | TGTGCCAGCAGCTTAGCGAAGGGGGTCAACGAGCAGTACTTC | CASSLAKGVNEQYF
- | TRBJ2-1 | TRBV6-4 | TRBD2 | TGTGCCAGCAGCCCCGGGACTAGCGGGAGAAGTTACAATGAGCAGTTCTTC | CASSPGTSGRSYNEQFF
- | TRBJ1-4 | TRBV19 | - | TGTGCCAGGCACCAGAAGGATCCAACTAATGAAAAACTGTTTTTT | CARHQKDPTNEKLFF
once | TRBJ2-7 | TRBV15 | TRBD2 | TGTGCCACCTCTTGGACTAGCGGGGGAGGAAGCGAGCAGTACTTC | CATSWTSGGGSEQYF
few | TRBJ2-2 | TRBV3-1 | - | TGTGCCAGCAGCCAAGATTGGGGGGGCCACACCGGGGAGCTGTTTTTT | CASSQDWGGHTGELFF
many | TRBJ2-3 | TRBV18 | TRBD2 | TGTGCCAGCTCACCACCTCTGGGGCTAGCGGAGAGGACAGATACGCAGTATTTT | CASSPPLGLAERTDTQYF
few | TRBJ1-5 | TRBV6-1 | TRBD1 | TGTGCCAGCATCTCCCTACAGGGGAGTAGCAATCAGCCCCAGCATTTT | CASISLQGSSNQPQHF
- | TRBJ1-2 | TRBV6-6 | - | TGTGCCAGCAGTTACGTTAGGGGTTCCTATGGCTACACCTTC | CASSYVRGSYGYTF
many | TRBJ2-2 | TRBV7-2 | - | TGTGCCAGCAGCTTCCCGCCAGGGAACACCGGGGAGCTGTTTTTT | CASSFPPGNTGELFF
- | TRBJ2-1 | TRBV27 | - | TGTGCCAGCAGTTTAGCTATGGCCCACGGTGAGCAGTTCTTC | CASSLAMAHGEQFF
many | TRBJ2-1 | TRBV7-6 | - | TGTGCCAGCAGCTTTTTAAGCGGGAATGAGCAGTTCTTC | CASSFLSGNEQFF
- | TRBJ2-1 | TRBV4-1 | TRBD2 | TGCGCCAGCAGCCGGGATCTTAGCGGGAATGAGCAGTTCTTC | CASSRDLSGNEQFF
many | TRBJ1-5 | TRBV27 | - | TGTGCCAGCAGCTTAGAGAGCAATCAGCCCCAGCATTTT | CASSLESNQPQHF
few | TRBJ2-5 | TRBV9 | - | TGTGCCAGCAGCGCCACGAGTAGGTGGGGGGAGACCCAGTACTTC | CASSATSRWGETQYF
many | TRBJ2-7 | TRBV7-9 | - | TGTGCCAGCAATGAGGGAGGTTCCTACGAGCAGTACTTC | CASNEGGSYEQYF
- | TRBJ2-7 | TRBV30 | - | TGTGCCTACCGGGGGTCCTACGAGCAGTACTTC | CAYRGSYEQYF
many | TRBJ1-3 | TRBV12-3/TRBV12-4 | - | TGTGCCAGCAGCTCTTCGGGTCGGGTCGATTCAGCATCAAGACCTGGAAACACCATATATTTT | CASSSSGRVDSASRPGNTIYF
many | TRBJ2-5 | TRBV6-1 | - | TGTGCCAGCAGTGACAGGGTCCAGGAGACCCAGTACTTC | CASSDRVQETQYF
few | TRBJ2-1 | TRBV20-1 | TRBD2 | TGCAGTGCTAGAGGGGGAAGGCTAGCGGGGGTGCCCTACAATGAGCAGTTCTTC | CSARGGRLAGVPYNEQFF
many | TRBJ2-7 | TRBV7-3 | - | TGTGCCAGCAGCTCTCGGACGGGGCGGGGAACCTACGAGCAGTACTTC | CASSSRTGRGTYEQYF
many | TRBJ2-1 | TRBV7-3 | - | TGTGCCAGCAGCTTGGTAGAGGGAGAGGTTGAGCAGTTCTTC | CASSLVEGEVEQFF
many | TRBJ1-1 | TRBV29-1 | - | TGCAGCGTTGTAGACAGCAGACGCAAGAACACTGAAGCTTTCTTT | CSVVDSRRKNTEAFF
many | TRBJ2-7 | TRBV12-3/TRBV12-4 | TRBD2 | TGTGCCAGTCAGGGACTAGGAGGTTCCGAGCAGTACTTC | CASQGLGGSEQYF
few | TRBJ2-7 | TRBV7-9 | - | TGTGCCAGCAGCGTTGGCGACAGATACGAGCAGTACTTC | CASSVGDRYEQYF
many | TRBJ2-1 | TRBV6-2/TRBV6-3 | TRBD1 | TGTGCCAGCAGTTATCTCGGGACAGGGGTATCGCCTCGGCACAATGAGCAGTTCTTC | CASSYLGTGVSPRHNEQFF
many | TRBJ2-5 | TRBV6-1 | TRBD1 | TGTGCCAGCAGTGGGATACAGGGGACAGGGGAAGAGACCCAGTACTTC | CASSGIQGTGEETQYF
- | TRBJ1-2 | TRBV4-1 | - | TGCGCCAGCAGCCAAGAAGAGGCGAACTATGGCTACACCTTC | CASSQEEANYGYTF
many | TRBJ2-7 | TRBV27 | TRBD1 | TGTGCCAGCAGTACCAGGACAGGGGCAGGGTCCGAGCAGTACTTC | CASSTRTGAGSEQYF
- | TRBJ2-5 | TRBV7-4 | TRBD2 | TGTGCCAGCAGCTTAGAGGTGGGGACTAGCGGGAGTCAAGAGACCCAGTACTTC | CASSLEVGTSGSQETQYF
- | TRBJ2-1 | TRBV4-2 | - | TGTGCCAGCAGCCGGGGACTCCTAAATGAGCAGTTCTTC | CASSRGLLNEQFF
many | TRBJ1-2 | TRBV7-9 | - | TGTGCCAGCAGCCCTAAAGGAACACTGACCGTTAACTATGGCTACACCTTC | CASSPKGTLTVNYGYTF
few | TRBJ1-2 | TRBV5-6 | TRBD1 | TGTGCCAGCAGCTTGAACAGGGGGCTCTATGGCTACACCTTC | CASSLNRGLYGYTF
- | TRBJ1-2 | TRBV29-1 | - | TGCAGCGTTGAACCACAGGATAACTATGGCTACACCTTC | CSVEPQDNYGYTF
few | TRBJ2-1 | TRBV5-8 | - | TGTGCCAGCAGCTTGTGGTCCAGGGGGGACTCCTACAATGAGCAGTTCTTC | CASSLWSRGDSYNEQFF
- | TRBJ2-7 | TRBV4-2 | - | TGTGCCAGCAGCCAAGTCGGCGTAGCGGACACCTACGAGCAGTACTTC | CASSQVGVADTYEQYF
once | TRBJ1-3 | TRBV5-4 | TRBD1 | TGTGCCAGCAGCGCCGGGACAGCCCTCTCTGGAAACACCATATATTTT | CASSAGTALSGNTIYF
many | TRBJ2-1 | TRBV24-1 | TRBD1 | TGTGCCACCAGTGAAACCTGGGACAGGGGGGGATACAATGAGCAGTTCTTC | CATSETWDRGGYNEQFF
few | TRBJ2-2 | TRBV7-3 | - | TGTGCCAGCAGCTTAGGGCTTCGTCAGGCCACCGGGGAGCTGTTTTTT | CASSLGLRQATGELFF
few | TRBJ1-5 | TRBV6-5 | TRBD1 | TGTGCCAGCAGCGGACAGGCCTATCAGCCCCAGCATTTT | CASSGQAYQPQHF
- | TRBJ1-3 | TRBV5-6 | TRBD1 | TGTGCCAGCAGATCTAACCGGGACAGGACCTATTACGGAAACACCATATATTTT | CASRSNRDRTYYGNTIYF
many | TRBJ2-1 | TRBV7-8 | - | TGTGCCAGCAGCTTAGTTCCGGGGACCTCCTACAATGAGCAGTTCTTC | CASSLVPGTSYNEQFF
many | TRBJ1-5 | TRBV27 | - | TGTGCCAGCAGCCCAGGGTTGGTCAATCAGCCCCAGCATTTT | CASSPGLVNQPQHF
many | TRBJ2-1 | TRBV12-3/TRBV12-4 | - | TGTGCCAGCAGTTGGGCAGGGGCAGGGAATGAGCAGTTCTTC | CASSWAGAGNEQFF
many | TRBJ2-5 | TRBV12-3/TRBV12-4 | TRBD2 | TGTGCCAGCACTAAAAGGGGGGAGCGGGGGTACCAAGAGACCCAGTACTTC | CASTKRGERGYQETQYF